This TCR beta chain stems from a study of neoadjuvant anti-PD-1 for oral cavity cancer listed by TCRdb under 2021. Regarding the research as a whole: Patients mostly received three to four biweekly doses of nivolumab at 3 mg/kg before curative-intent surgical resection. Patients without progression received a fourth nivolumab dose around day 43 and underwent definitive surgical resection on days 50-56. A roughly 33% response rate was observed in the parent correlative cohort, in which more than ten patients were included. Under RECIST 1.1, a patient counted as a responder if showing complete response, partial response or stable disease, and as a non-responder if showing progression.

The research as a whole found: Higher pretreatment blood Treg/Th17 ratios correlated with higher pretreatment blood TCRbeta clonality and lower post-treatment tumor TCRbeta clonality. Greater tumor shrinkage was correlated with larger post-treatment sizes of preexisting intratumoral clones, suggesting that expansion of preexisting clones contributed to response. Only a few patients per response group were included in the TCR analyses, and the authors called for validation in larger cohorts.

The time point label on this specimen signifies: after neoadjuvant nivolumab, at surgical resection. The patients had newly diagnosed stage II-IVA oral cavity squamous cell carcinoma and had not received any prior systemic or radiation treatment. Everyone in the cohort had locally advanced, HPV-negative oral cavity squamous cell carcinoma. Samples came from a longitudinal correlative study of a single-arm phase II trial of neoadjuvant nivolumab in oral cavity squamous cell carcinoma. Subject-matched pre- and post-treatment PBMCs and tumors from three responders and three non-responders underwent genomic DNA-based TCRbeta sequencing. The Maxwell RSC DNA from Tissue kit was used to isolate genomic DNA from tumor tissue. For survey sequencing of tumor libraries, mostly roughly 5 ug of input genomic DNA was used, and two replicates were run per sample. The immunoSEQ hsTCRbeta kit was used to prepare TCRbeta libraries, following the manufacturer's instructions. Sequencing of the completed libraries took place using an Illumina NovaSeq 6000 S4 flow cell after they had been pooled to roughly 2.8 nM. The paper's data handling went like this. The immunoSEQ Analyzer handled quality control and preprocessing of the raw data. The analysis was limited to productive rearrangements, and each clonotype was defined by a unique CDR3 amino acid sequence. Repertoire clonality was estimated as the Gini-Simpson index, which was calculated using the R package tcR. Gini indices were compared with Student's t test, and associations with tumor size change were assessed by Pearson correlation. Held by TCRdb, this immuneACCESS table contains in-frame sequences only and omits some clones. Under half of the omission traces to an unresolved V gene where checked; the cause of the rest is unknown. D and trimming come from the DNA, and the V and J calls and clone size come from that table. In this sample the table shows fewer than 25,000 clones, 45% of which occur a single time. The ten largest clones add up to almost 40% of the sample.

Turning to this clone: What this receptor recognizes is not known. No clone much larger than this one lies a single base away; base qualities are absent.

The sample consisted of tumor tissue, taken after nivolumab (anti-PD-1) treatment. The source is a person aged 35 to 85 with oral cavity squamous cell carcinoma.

The nucleotide sequence is TGCGCCAGCAGCTTGACTGGGGTTGGCTACACCTTC. The resulting protein is CASSLTGVGYTF. The rearranged segments are TRBV5-1 and TRBJ1-2, with the D gene not confidently named. CDR1 is given as SGHRS and CDR2 as YFSETQ, both from the germline V gene. V and J lose 1 base and 7 bases, and a span of 8 bases separates them. The CDR3, from cysteine to phenylalanine, totals 12 residues. The read is trimmed to its CDR3 DNA, 36 bases read in frame from base 1.